A selection of T cell receptor beta chains follows, all from one sample in a study of early T cells in non-severe SARS-CoV-2 infection. TCRdb redid the calling of the 5' RACE reads with MiXCR, one entry per CDR3 protein. The table has 43,000 or so distinct CDR3 sequences, approximately 4% seen once. Sequenced: whole blood. These receptors were collected from an adult who was a healthcare worker with PCR-confirmed SARS-CoV-2 infection or an uninfected control (not recorded which). CDR3s include the opening cysteine and the closing phenylalanine or tryptophan. D genes are given only for firm matches. Part of the rows lack a size; the others show once, few, many or a class for expanded clones.

j_gene: TRBJ1-1; d_gene: TRBD1; abundance: -; v_gene: TRBV6-5; CDR3nt: TGTGCCAGCAGTCCAGGGGGCTCGATGAACACTGAAGCTTTCTTT; CDR3aa: CASSPGGSMNTEAFF
j_gene: TRBJ2-4; d_gene: TRBD2; abundance: many; v_gene: TRBV11-2; CDR3nt: TGTGCCAGCAGCCGAGGACTAGCGGGGCGAGGGGACATTCAGTACTTC; CDR3aa: CASSRGLAGRGDIQYF
j_gene: TRBJ1-1; d_gene: -; abundance: many; v_gene: TRBV5-8; CDR3nt: TGTGCCAGCAGCCGGGGATCGGGGGCGTTGAACACTGAAGCTTTCTTT; CDR3aa: CASSRGSGALNTEAFF
j_gene: TRBJ2-5; d_gene: -; abundance: few; v_gene: TRBV29-1; CDR3nt: TGCAGCGCTAGGGTAACCCAAGAGACCCAGTACTTC; CDR3aa: CSARVTQETQYF
j_gene: TRBJ1-1; d_gene: TRBD1; abundance: many; v_gene: TRBV20-1; CDR3nt: TGCAGTGCAAGGACAGGGAGGGACACTGAAGCTTTCTTT; CDR3aa: CSARTGRDTEAFF
j_gene: TRBJ2-1; d_gene: TRBD2; abundance: many; v_gene: TRBV6-4; CDR3nt: TGTGCCAGCAGCGGGGGGGCTCACAATGAGCAGTTCTTC; CDR3aa: CASSGGAHNEQFF
j_gene: TRBJ2-7; d_gene: -; abundance: many; v_gene: TRBV12-3/TRBV12-4; CDR3nt: TGTGCCAGCAGTCTGCGGGATTCCTACGAGCAGTACTTC; CDR3aa: CASSLRDSYEQYF
j_gene: TRBJ2-3; d_gene: -; abundance: many; v_gene: TRBV7-9; CDR3nt: TGTGCCAGCAGCTTAGTCCCGAACACAGATACGCAGTATTTT; CDR3aa: CASSLVPNTDTQYF
j_gene: TRBJ1-2; d_gene: TRBD1; abundance: many; v_gene: TRBV9; CDR3nt: TGTGCCAGCAGCTCCCCTAAGAGGGACAGGGTAAACTATGGCTACACCTTC; CDR3aa: CASSSPKRDRVNYGYTF
j_gene: TRBJ1-1; d_gene: TRBD1; abundance: many; v_gene: TRBV29-1; CDR3nt: TGCAGCGTTGTCGCAGGGGGAACTGAAGCTTTCTTT; CDR3aa: CSVVAGGTEAFF
j_gene: TRBJ2-1; d_gene: TRBD2; abundance: many; v_gene: TRBV9; CDR3nt: TGTGCCAGCAGCGTAGTTGGGGGAGGGCTAGACAATGAGCAGTTCTTC; CDR3aa: CASSVVGGGLDNEQFF
j_gene: TRBJ2-3; d_gene: -; abundance: many; v_gene: TRBV5-1; CDR3nt: TGCGCCAGCAGCTCCGGGGAGCTACGTCGAAATACGCAGTATTTT; CDR3aa: CASSSGELRRNTQYF
j_gene: TRBJ2-5; d_gene: -; abundance: few; v_gene: TRBV2; CDR3nt: TGTGCCAGCAGTGATGAATACCAAGAGACCCAGTACTTC; CDR3aa: CASSDEYQETQYF
j_gene: TRBJ2-5; d_gene: -; abundance: many; v_gene: TRBV6-2/TRBV6-3; CDR3nt: TGTGCCAGCAGTGACAGGAGCCAAGAGACCCAGTACTTC; CDR3aa: CASSDRSQETQYF
j_gene: TRBJ2-7; d_gene: TRBD2; abundance: many; v_gene: TRBV20-1; CDR3nt: TGCAGTGCTACTAGCGGGGGGGCCTTCCACGAGCAGTACTTC; CDR3aa: CSATSGGAFHEQYF
j_gene: TRBJ2-3; d_gene: TRBD2; abundance: few; v_gene: TRBV11-2; CDR3nt: TGTGCCAGCAGCCCGGGACTAGCGGGGGGGCAAGGAGATACGCAGTATTTT; CDR3aa: CASSPGLAGGQGDTQYF
j_gene: TRBJ2-7; d_gene: -; abundance: many; v_gene: TRBV6-5; CDR3nt: TGTGCCAGCAGCCGCGGACAAATCTACGAGCAGTACTTC; CDR3aa: CASSRGQIYEQYF